This T cell receptor beta chain is drawn from a study of siplizumab effects on memory and regulatory T cells (dated by TCRdb to the late 2010s). Notes on the research overall: The effect of the anti-CD2 antibody siplizumab on alloreactive T-cell subsets was examined in allogeneic mixed lymphocyte reactions constructed from human PBMCs. Broader findings and caveats from the paper: Unstimulated naive T cells appeared more diverse than memory T cells, and naive cells seemed to contribute substantially to the alloresponse. In reactions with siplizumab, an average of 68.8% of mappable alloreactive CD4+ clones were Treg-derived, compared with roughly 26% in control reactions. Roughly 80-97% of proliferating CD4+ or CD8+ clones could not be assigned a naive or memory phenotype. Whether proliferating Tregs from siplizumab cultures actually had suppressive function was not functionally confirmed. Because sequences below about 10^-5 frequency were poorly captured, only a minor fraction of alloreactive clones could be mapped to unstimulated subsets. The cumulative frequency of alloreactive sequences traceable to unstimulated CD4+ memory T cells was significantly reduced by siplizumab.

In addition, sequencing in three donor pairs included unstimulated CD8+ effector memory subsets alongside CD4+ naive, CD8+ naive, CD8+ TEMRA and CD4+ memory subsets. Sorted unstimulated T cells and proliferating T cells recovered from mixed lymphocyte reactions were subjected to TCRbeta CDR3 sequencing. Fresh whole blood from fewer than twelve HLA-typed healthy donors was used to isolate PBMCs. This clone came up once. Its antigen target is currently unknown. Nothing much larger sits one base from this clone, and base qualities are not available. The CDR3, cysteine through phenylalanine, is 15 amino acids long. The CDR3 DNA has 45 bases and is translated from base 1. Based on the germline V gene, the CDR1 and CDR2 sequences are LGHNA and YNFKEQ. The junction shows trimming of 0 bases on V and 2 bases on J, plus 11 bases between the germline ends. The protocol used for the library was the immunoSEQ multiplex PCR assay. Each sample had around 100,000 TCR templates assayed by the deep sequencing platform. Genomic DNA extracted from sorted T cells was the material used for TCRbeta CDR3 sequencing. The study's processing was this. Clonal analysis of TCRbeta CDR3 data was done in the R programming language. Comparing unstimulated samples against CFSE-low samples taken after the reaction was how alloreactive CD4+ and CD8+ clones were defined. Regulatory or non-regulatory origin was assigned to alloreactive CD4+ clones by matching of sequences to sorted unstimulated Treg and non-Treg repertoires. TCRdb took over this immuneACCESS table, retaining in-frame rearrangements with V and J assigned. Such tables are incomplete; in checked studies, under half of the missing clones stem from an unresolved V gene, and the remainder is unexplained. D and trimming were read from the DNA, whereas the V and J calls and clone size are those reported in that table. This sample holds tens of thousands of clones; around 96% were observed only once. Of the sample, more than 0.075% falls within the top ten clones.

This clonotype was sampled from a human donor in good health. Sequencing used naive CD8+ T cells sorted from blood. This specimen's cell subset or site label, per the study, means: unstimulated naive T cells. The chain was built from TRBV4-2 and TRBJ2-7; D gene: possibly TRBD1, on 6 matching bases. The DNA reads as follows: TGTGCCAGCAGCCAAGACTTGGGACAAGCCTACGAGCAGTACTTC. Its translation reads: CASSQDLGQAYEQYF.